These 21 T cell receptor beta chains share one sample of origin, sequenced in a study of T cell repertoires in cytomegalovirus infection. From the reads, TCRdb called clonotypes with MiXCR, one entry per CDR3 protein. The repertoire has about 740,000 distinct CDR3 sequences, 35% to 45% of them found once; the top ten carry 2.8%. The sample was PBMCs. Source of these receptors: a human donor in good health (CMV status not recorded). Some clones in this sample may be carry-over from other donors' samples.

The rearrangement uses TRBV5-1 and TRBJ1-1; unclear D gene. CDR1 is SGHRS and CDR2 is YFSETQ in the germline V gene. The length of the CDR3 is 14 residues. Trimming removed 6 bases from V and 1 base from J, with 13 bases in between. The CDR3 coding sequence is TGCGCCAGCATCTCCGCAACGGGGAACACTGAAGCTTTCTTT. Its protein is CASISATGNTEAFF.

J is TRBJ1-6 and V is TRBV2; no definite D call. From germline, CDR1 is SNHLY and CDR2 FYNNEI. The CDR3 has 12 amino acids. The V end was cut by 7 bases, the J end by 5 bases, with 6 bases between. CDR3 nucleotides: TGTGCCAGCACCGTCGATAATTCACCCCTCCACTTT. Its protein product is CASTVDNSPLHF.

This chain uses TRBV19 with TRBJ2-5, with 9 nucleotides matching TRBD1. V shed 5 bases, J shed 7 bases, and the junction held 8 bases outside the gene matches. Per germline, CDR1 LNHDA and CDR2 SQIVND (reference sequence). The CDR3 is 14 residues long. CDR3 loop: CASSPPGTGSTQYF. In nucleotides, the CDR3 is TGTGCCAGTAGTCCTCCCGGGACAGGGTCGACCCAGTACTTC. The full variable domain, with the rest looked up from reference TRBV19 and TRBJ2-5, is DGGITQSPKYLFRKEGQNVTLSCEQNLNHDAMYWYRQDPGQGLRLIYYSQIVNDFQKGDIAEGYSVSREKKESFPLTVTSAQKNPTAFYLCASSPPGTGSTQYFGPGTRLLVL.

This clonotype was observed a few times. The chain recombines TRBV7-2 with TRBJ2-1, with a possible D match to TRBD2 (6 bases). The CDR3 runs to 16 residues. Germline values: CDR1 SGHTA, CDR2 FQGNSA. V was shortened by 2 bases and J by 0 bases, with 11 bases between the two germline ends. CDR3 sequence reads: CASSLRLGSSYNEQFF. The CDR3 bases are TGTGCCAGCAGCTTACGACTAGGCAGCTCCTACAATGAGCAGTTCTTC.

The chain combines TRBV7-9 with TRBJ1-6; no firm D call. CDR1 SEHNR and CDR2 FQNEAQ come from the germline V gene (reference sequence). The CDR3 extends over 14 amino acids. V gave up 1 base and J gave up 5 bases, with 6 bases separating them. The CDR3 sequence: CASSLDWNNSPLHF. The CDR3 coding sequence is TGTGCCAGCAGCTTAGACTGGAATAATTCACCCCTCCACTTT.

This clonotype was counted ten times or more. The V and J genes are TRBV7-9 and TRBJ1-1; perhaps TRBD1 as D (6 bases). The V and J ends lost 4 bases and 5 bases respectively, with 11 bases between them. The CDR3 is made up of 13 amino acids. The germline V gene has CDR1 SEHNR and CDR2 FQNEAQ (reference sequence). The CDR3 nucleotides are TGTGCCAGCAGCTCGGACAGTTTAACTGAAGCTTTCTTT. It translates to CASSSDSLTEAFF.

In this sample, this clonotype turned up once. V gene TRBV19 combines with J gene TRBJ2-3; 9 positions agree with TRBD1. The germline V gene has CDR1 LNHDA and CDR2 SQIVND (reference sequence). The ends lost 5 bases at V and 5 bases at J; junction bases unmatched: 8. This CDR3 has 15 amino acids. Written as DNA, the CDR3 is TGTGCCAGTAGTGACGTCCCGGGACAGGGAGATACGCAGTATTTT. This translates into CASSDVPGQGDTQYF. Combining the CDR3 with reference TRBV19 and TRBJ2-3 gives the whole variable domain DGGITQSPKYLFRKEGQNVTLSCEQNLNHDAMYWYRQDPGQGLRLIYYSQIVNDFQKGDIAEGYSVSREKKESFPLTVTSAQKNPTAFYLCASSDVPGQGDTQYFGPGTRLTVL.

This clonotype has at least ten counts. The chain carries TRBV7-6 and TRBJ2-7; D call uncertain. Germline lookup yields CDR1 SGHVS and CDR2 FNYEAQ. Between the trimmed V and J ends, which lost 1 base and 5 bases, there was a span of 9 bases. There are 13 residues in the CDR3. This chain's CDR3 is CASSLGGPDEQYF. The DNA for the CDR3 is TGTGCCAGCAGCTTAGGTGGCCCTGACGAGCAGTACTTC.

The rearrangement uses TRBV9 and TRBJ2-1; 15 nucleotides match TRBD2. Germline loops: CDR1 SGDLS, CDR2 YYNGEE. With V trimmed by 1 base and J by 3 bases, 2 bases remained unmatched. The CDR3 runs to 17 residues. DNA for the CDR3: TGTGCCAGCAGCGTAAAGGGACTAGCGGGAGGCTACAATGAGCAGTTCTTC. Protein: CASSVKGLAGGYNEQFF. The complete variable domain, with remaining parts taken from reference TRBV9 and TRBJ2-1, reads DSGVTQTPKHLITATGQRVTLRCSPRSGDLSVYWYQQSLDQGLQFLIQYYNGEERAKGNILERFSAQQFPDLHSELNLSSLELGDSALYFCASSVKGLAGGYNEQFFGPGTRLTVL.

This clonotype was counted only a few times. The chain is built from TRBV7-9 and TRBJ2-7; a weak D match, TRBD2 (5 bases). In germline, CDR1 is SEHNR, CDR2 FQNEAQ (reference sequence). The CDR3 contains 15 residues. V was pared by 3 bases and J by 3 bases, with 15 bases between. CDR3 nucleotide sequence: TGTGCCAGCAGCTTTGGGTGGCAAAGCGGCTACGAGCAGTACTTC. Encoded protein: CASSFGWQSGYEQYF.

The chain recombines TRBV5-8 with TRBJ1-3; D is possibly TRBD1 (5 bases). CDR3 length: 17 amino acids. Trimming shortened V by 2 bases and J by 4 bases, and 19 bases separated the two germline ends. Germline loops: CDR1 SGHTS, CDR2 YDEGEE. This chain's CDR3 is CASSFPLIRDSGNTIYF. The CDR3 coding sequence is TGTGCCAGCAGCTTTCCCCTAATCCGGGACTCCGGAAACACCATATATTTT.

As concerns this clonotype: This likely comes from a read error, as the CDR3 has no conserved phenylalanine or tryptophan at its end. The DNA is left out, because the CDR3 cannot be placed on it with certainty; the CDR3 is given as TCRdb lists it. The chain is built from TRBV4-1 and TRBJ2-5; TRBD1 is the table's D call, not checked against the DNA. Germline-derived CDR1 and CDR2 are MGHRA and YSYEKL. The CDR3 length equals 15 residues, ends included. The CDR3 here is CASSLVGGSQETQYC.

This rearrangement joins TRBV4-1 to TRBJ1-2, with D maybe TRBD1 (5 bases). From germline, CDR1 is MGHRA and CDR2 YSYEKL. The CDR3 is 13 amino acids. Trimming left V 3 bases short and J 13 bases short, with 18 bases between. DNA for the CDR3: TGCGCCAGCAGCCATCGACGGGGGACGGACCTCACCTTC. This translates into CASSHRRGTDLTF.

The gene calls are TRBV5-5 and TRBJ1-1, with D tentatively TRBD1 (5 bases). CDR1 is SGHKS and CDR2 is YYEKEE in the germline V gene (reference sequence). Trimming took 4 bases from V and 4 from J, leaving 20 bases between them. This CDR3 comprises 16 residues. CDR3 sequence: CASSPNPQPGSTEAFF. CDR3 DNA sequence: TGTGCCAGCAGCCCCAACCCCCAGCCAGGGAGCACTGAAGCTTTCTTT.

This chain connects TRBV5-5 to TRBJ1-6; 7 bases match TRBD1. V lost 2 bases, J lost 7 bases, and 3 bases stayed unmatched. Germline values: CDR1 SGHKS, CDR2 YYEKEE (reference sequence). The CDR3 sequence is 14 residues long. CDR3 amino acids: CASSLKGQNSPLHF. The CDR3 nucleotides read TGTGCCAGCAGCTTAAAGGGACAGAATTCACCCCTCCACTTT.

This chain links TRBV7-9 with TRBJ2-5, with 7 bases lining up with TRBD2. After removal of 1 base from V and 7 bases from J, the junction contained 3 bases not matched to a gene. Germline CDR1 and CDR2: SEHNR and FQNEAQ (reference sequence). The CDR3 covers 13 residues. The CDR3 loop is CASSLGAGWTQYF. CDR3 DNA: TGTGCCAGCAGCTTAGGAGCGGGGTGGACCCAGTACTTC.

Concerning this clonotype: A read error is likely, as this CDR3 ends without the conserved phenylalanine or tryptophan. CDR3 residues: CASGGAGPYDEQYL. For the CDR3, the DNA is TGTGCCAGCGGTGGAGCGGGTCCCTACGACGAGCAGTACTTA. The V and J genes are TRBV6-5 and TRBJ2-7; TRBD2 might be the D (6 bases). The CDR3 has 14 residues. Germline values: CDR1 MNHEY, CDR2 SVGAGI. Trimming cost V 8 bases and J 5 bases, with 19 bases left between them.

CDR3 amino acids: CASSPQGQGREQYF. The CDR3 nucleotides read TGTGCCAGCTCACCACAAGGACAGGGGCGGGAGCAGTACTTC. This rearrangement joins TRBV18 to TRBJ2-7; 9 bases are shared with TRBD1. V was pared by 1 base and J by 7 bases, with 5 bases of the junction left unmatched. The CDR3 consists of 14 residues. Germline V lookup: CDR1 KGHSH, CDR2 LQKENI.

V usage is TRBV4-1 and J usage is TRBJ2-7; 9 nucleotides agree with TRBD1. V lost 4 bases to trimming and J lost 1 base; unmatched junction nucleotides: 5. The CDR3 loop spans 15 amino acids. Per the germline V gene, CDR1 is MGHRA and CDR2 is YSYEKL. CDR3 region: CASSLTGQGSYEQYF. The CDR3 DNA reads as TGCGCCAGCAGCCTAACGGGACAGGGATCCTACGAGCAGTACTTC.

This clonotype was counted ten times or more. CDR3 DNA: TGTGCCACCAGCAGAGACCACTCTGGAAACACCATATATTTT. This encodes CATSRDHSGNTIYF. The chain recombines TRBV15 with TRBJ1-3; D not certain. Trimming took off 0 bases at V and 0 bases at J, with 3 bases between the two ends. The germline V gene encodes CDR1 LNHNV and CDR2 YYDKDF (reference sequence). This CDR3 is 14 amino acids long.

The chain uses TRBV28 and TRBJ2-3; 8 nucleotides match TRBD1. Germline CDR1 and CDR2: MDHEN and SYDVKM. This CDR3 has 16 residues. Germline trimming cut 2 bases from V and 6 bases from J; bases unmatched to any gene: 10. CDR3: CASSLIPGQGADTQYF. CDR3 nucleotide sequence: TGTGCCAGCAGTTTAATCCCCGGACAGGGTGCGGATACGCAGTATTTT.